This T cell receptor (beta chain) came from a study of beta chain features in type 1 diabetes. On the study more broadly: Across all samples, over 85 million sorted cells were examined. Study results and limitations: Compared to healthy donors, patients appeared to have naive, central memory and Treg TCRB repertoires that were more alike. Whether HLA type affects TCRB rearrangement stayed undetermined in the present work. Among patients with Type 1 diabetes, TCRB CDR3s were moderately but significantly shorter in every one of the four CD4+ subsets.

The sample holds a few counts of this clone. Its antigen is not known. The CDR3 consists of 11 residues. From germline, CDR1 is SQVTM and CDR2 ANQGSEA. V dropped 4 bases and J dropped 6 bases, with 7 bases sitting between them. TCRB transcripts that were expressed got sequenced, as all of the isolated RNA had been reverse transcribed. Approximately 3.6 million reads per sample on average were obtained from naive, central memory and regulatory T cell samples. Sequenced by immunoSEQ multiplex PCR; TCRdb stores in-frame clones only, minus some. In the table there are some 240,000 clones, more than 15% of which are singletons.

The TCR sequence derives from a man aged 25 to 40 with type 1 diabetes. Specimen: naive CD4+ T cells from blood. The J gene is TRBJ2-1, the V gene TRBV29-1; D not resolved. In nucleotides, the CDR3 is TGCAGCGTTGGGTCGTTCAATGAGCAGTTCTTC. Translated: CSVGSFNEQFF.